Below, 26 T cell receptor beta chains from the same sample are listed, as sequenced in a study of blood T cell repertoires in COVID-19. The method was immunoSEQ multiplex PCR; TCRdb's version includes in-frame clones alone and lacks a portion of them. The profile shows some 450,000 clones, roughly 90% of them singletons. The specimen sequenced was peripheral blood. These receptors were obtained from a man aged 18 to 35 with COVID-19, enrolled during active disease.

The chain links TRBV28 to TRBJ1-1; D perhaps matches TRBD1 (6 bases). CDR1 and CDR2 from the germline V gene are MDHEN and SYDVKM. The CDR3 extends over 15 amino acids. Trimming left V 1 base short and J 0 bases short, with 9 bases between. The DNA of the CDR3 is TGTGCCAGCAGTTTATTAGGGACAATGAACACTGAAGCTTTCTTT. It codes for CASSLLGTMNTEAFF.

This chain links TRBV19 with TRBJ1-1; D not resolved. Germline V gene sequence: CDR1 LNHDA, CDR2 SQIVND (reference sequence). The V gene lost 7 bases and the J gene lost 5 bases, with 14 bases spanning the gap. CDR3 size: 13 residues. The chain's CDR3 is CASTLSVWTEAFF. CDR3 DNA: TGTGCCAGTACCCTGTCGGTGTGGACTGAAGCTTTCTTT.

The CDR3 here is CASSLTGGNYGYTF. The CDR3 region has the DNA TGTGCCAGCAGCCTAACAGGGGGGAACTATGGCTACACCTTC. The rearrangement joins TRBV7-6 to TRBJ1-2, with TRBD1 matching over 8 bases. Germline V lookup: CDR1 SGHVS, CDR2 FNYEAQ. The CDR3 sequence is 14 residues long. V lost 5 bases to trimming and J lost 2 bases; unmatched junction nucleotides: 4.

CDR3 nucleotides: TGTGCCAGCAGCTCGCCTAGCGAGGTCCCAGATACGCAGTATTTT. Translation gives CASSSPSEVPDTQYF. The V gene is TRBV5-6, the J gene TRBJ2-3; D is perhaps TRBD2 (6 bases). The CDR3 is 15 residues long. Germline lookup yields CDR1 SGHDT and CDR2 YYEEEE. V lost 3 bases and J lost 4, with 15 bases in between.

The chain carries TRBV15 and TRBJ2-5; 14 nucleotides align to TRBD2. The CDR3 runs to 16 residues. V lost 6 bases and J lost 3; bases outside the gene matches: 6. The germline CDR1 and CDR2 sequences are LNHNV and YYDKDF (reference sequence). In nucleotides, the CDR3 is TGTGCCACCAGGACAGGACTAGCGGGGGGAAAAGAGACCCAGTACTTC. Residues: CATRTGLAGGKETQYF. The entire variable domain, with the rest obtained from reference TRBV15 and TRBJ2-5, is as follows: DAMVIQNPRYQVTQFGKPVTLSCSQTLNHNVMYWYQQKSSQAPKLLFHYYDKDFNNEADTPDNFQSRRPNTSFCFLDIRSPGLGDTAMYLCATRTGLAGGKETQYFGPGTRLLVL.

The chain recombines TRBV7-9 with TRBJ1-2; D may be TRBD1 (6 bases). There are 12 residues in the CDR3. Germline CDR1 is SEHNR and CDR2 is FQNEAQ (reference sequence). V was shortened by 5 bases and J by 8 bases, with 12 bases between the two germline ends. The CDR3 nucleotides read TGTGCCAGCAGCGTTTACAGGGAAGGCTACACCTTC. Translation: CASSVYREGYTF.

The rearrangement joins TRBV14 to TRBJ2-3, with D maybe TRBD1 (6 bases). This CDR3 has 15 amino acids. V was shortened by 3 bases and J by 2 bases, with 12 bases between the two germline ends. CDR1 and CDR2 from the germline V gene are SGHDN and FVKESK. CDR3 loop: CASSHQGQITDTQYF. In nucleotides, the CDR3 is TGTGCCAGCAGCCACCAAGGACAGATCACAGATACGCAGTATTTT.

The chain joins TRBV3-1 (or the pseudogene TRBV3-2) to TRBJ1-2; unclear D gene. The germline V gene has CDR1 LGHDT and CDR2 YNNKEL (reference sequence). The CDR3 is made up of 14 amino acids. V gave up 2 bases and J gave up 7 bases, with 14 bases separating them. CDR3 sequence: CASSQRALEGGYTF. The CDR3 bases are TGTGCCAGCAGCCAAAGGGCTTTAGAGGGTGGCTACACCTTC.

The J gene is TRBJ2-1, the V gene TRBV9; 12 nucleotides agree with TRBD2. The CDR3 is 14 amino acids. Trimming at V came to 1 base and at J to 10 bases, leaving 3 bases not matched to a gene. Germline CDR1 reads SGDLS; CDR2 reads YYNGEE. The DNA of the CDR3 is TGTGCCAGCAGCGTACTAGCGGGGGGGACCGAGCAGTTCTTC. Encoded protein: CASSVLAGGTEQFF.

The chain has TRBV30 and TRBJ1-3; TRBD1 is a possible D gene (5 bases). Trimming removed 3 bases at V and 4 bases at J, with 13 bases between. This CDR3 is 14 amino acids long. The germline CDR1 and CDR2 sequences are GTSNPN and SVGIG (reference sequence). The CDR3 DNA follows: TGTGCCTGGAGATACCTCGACAGAGGAAACACCATATATTTT. This encodes CAWRYLDRGNTIYF. Full variable domain (missing parts from reference TRBV30 and TRBJ1-3): SQTIHQWPATLVQPVGSPLSLECTVEGTSNPNLYWYRQAAGRGLQLLFYSVGIGQISSEVPQNLSASRPQDRQFILSSKKLLLSDSGFYLCAWRYLDRGNTIYFGEGSWLTVV.

This rearrangement joins TRBV27 to TRBJ2-2; TRBD2 is a possible D gene (7 bases). The CDR3 length is 17 residues. CDR1 and CDR2 (germline): MNHEY, SMNVEV (reference sequence). With 7 bases removed from V and 3 bases from J, the gap between germline ends came to 21 bases. CDR3 coding DNA: TGTGCCAGCATGGAGGGGACCGGGGGGCTGGACACCGGGGAGCTGTTTTTT. Its translation is CASMEGTGGLDTGELFF.

This rearrangement joins TRBV7-9 to TRBJ2-7; 8 bases are a match to TRBD1. The CDR3 loop spans 14 amino acids. Trimming took 5 bases from V and 2 from J; bases not matched to a gene: 5. Germline V gene data show CDR1 as SEHNR and CDR2 as FQNEAQ (reference sequence). For the CDR3, the DNA is TGTGCCAGCAGCCCCGGGGACAGGCCCTACGAGCAGTACTTC. The encoded protein is CASSPGDRPYEQYF.

The V call is TRBV19, the J call TRBJ1-5, with D possibly matching TRBD1 (6 bases). This CDR3 region has 14 residues. V lost 3 bases and J 5 bases, leaving 11 bases between the germline ends. Looked up from germline, CDR1 is LNHDA and CDR2 is SQIVND (reference sequence). CDR3 protein: CASSIEQGYQPQHF. The CDR3, as DNA: TGTGCCAGTAGTATTGAACAGGGCTATCAGCCCCAGCATTTT.

The V call is TRBV14, the J call TRBJ2-1, with 9 bases matching TRBD2. The trim removed 0 bases at V and 8 bases at J, leaving 5 bases unmatched. From germline, CDR1 is SGHDN and CDR2 FVKESK. This CDR3 has 15 amino acids. The DNA of the CDR3 is TGTGCCAGCAGCCAAGAATTAGCGGGAGCCCATGAGCAGTTCTTC. This codes for CASSQELAGAHEQFF.

The chain is built from TRBV6-6 and TRBJ2-7; 10 nucleotides agree with TRBD1. Germline lookup yields CDR1 MNHNY and CDR2 SVGAGI (reference sequence). This CDR3 comprises 15 residues. Trimming took 0 bases from V and 4 from J; bases not matched to a gene: 3. CDR3 amino acids: CASSYSGQGIYEQYF. The CDR3 DNA reads TGTGCCAGCAGTTACTCGGGACAGGGGATTTACGAGCAGTACTTC.

The chain is built from TRBV4-1 and TRBJ2-3, with 11 bases that match TRBD2. The V segment lost 0 bases and the J segment 2 bases; nucleotides outside the gene matches: 10. Germline values: CDR1 MGHRA, CDR2 YSYEKL. This CDR3 has 19 residues. CDR3 DNA: TGCGCCAGCAGCCAAGATGAACCACTACTAGCGGGGGCCACAGATACGCAGTATTTT. Its protein is CASSQDEPLLAGATDTQYF.

The V call is TRBV6-5, the J call TRBJ2-5; 7 bases map to TRBD1. Trimming removed 4 bases from V and 5 bases from J; junction bases left unmatched: 7. This CDR3 region has 14 residues. Germline V gene sequence: CDR1 MNHEY, CDR2 SVGAGI. CDR3: CASSSIQGRETQYF. The CDR3 nucleotides read TGTGCCAGCAGTTCCATACAGGGGCGGGAGACCCAGTACTTC.

V is TRBV28 and J is TRBJ2-7, with D perhaps matching TRBD1 (6 bases). This CDR3 region has 13 residues. Germline loops: CDR1 MDHEN, CDR2 SYDVKM. V gave up 2 bases and J gave up 8 bases, with 13 bases separating them. The CDR3 here is CASSLVRGQQQYF. CDR3 in DNA: TGTGCCAGCAGTTTAGTCAGGGGCCAGCAGCAGTACTTC.

The V call is TRBV2, the J call TRBJ2-1; 9 nucleotides match TRBD1. Germline CDR1 is SNHLY and CDR2 is FYNNEI. The length of the CDR3 is 11 residues. The ends lost 3 bases at V and 15 bases at J; junction bases unmatched: 3. CDR3 protein: CASSDTGGLFF. The CDR3 region has the DNA TGTGCCAGCAGTGATACAGGGGGCCTGTTCTTC. Combining the CDR3 with reference TRBV2 and TRBJ2-1 gives the whole variable domain EPEVTQTPSHQVTQMGQEVILRCVPISNHLYFYWYRQILGQKVEFLVSFYNNEISEKSEIFDDQFSVERPDGSNFTLKIRSTKLEDSAMYFCASSDTGGLFFGPGTRLTVL.

The rearrangement uses TRBV9 and TRBJ2-7, with D perhaps TRBD2 (6 bases). Looked up from germline, CDR1 is SGDLS and CDR2 is YYNGEE. Trimming removed 0 bases from V and 9 bases from J, with 13 bases in between. The CDR3 loop spans 13 amino acids. This CDR3 reads CASSVDPQEGQYF. Here the CDR3 DNA reads TGTGCCAGCAGCGTAGACCCCCAGGAGGGGCAGTACTTC.

Concerning this clone itself: Other DNA sequences of this sample code for an identical CDR3. V and J are TRBV7-9 and TRBJ1-1; TRBD1 is a possible D gene (6 bases). The CDR3 sequence is 13 residues long. The germline gives CDR1 SEHNR, CDR2 FQNEAQ (reference sequence). Trimming took 1 base from V and 11 from J, leaving 14 bases between them. In DNA, the CDR3 is TGTGCCAGCAGCTTAGGAGGGGGAACGGAGGCTTTCTTT. Protein product: CASSLGGGTEAFF.

The V gene is TRBV19, the J gene TRBJ2-1; a possible D gene is TRBD2 (5 bases). CDR1 LNHDA and CDR2 SQIVND come from the germline V gene (reference sequence). V was shortened by 3 bases and J by 5 bases, with 14 bases between the two germline ends. The CDR3 spans 15 residues. CDR3 loop: CASSIGQTTNNEQFF. In DNA form, the CDR3 reads TGTGCCAGTAGTATTGGTCAGACTACTAACAATGAGCAGTTCTTC.

This clone turned up a few times. The chain recombines TRBV6-5 with TRBJ1-1; 8 nucleotides align to TRBD1. Trimming at V came to 6 bases and at J to 0 bases, leaving 0 bases not matched to a gene. The CDR3 runs 13 residues. The germline CDR1 and CDR2 sequences are MNHEY and SVGAGI. CDR3 region: CASRDRVNTEAFF. For the CDR3, the DNA is TGTGCCAGCAGGGACAGGGTGAACACTGAAGCTTTCTTT.

This clone was seen only once. The chain combines TRBV3-1 (or the pseudogene TRBV3-2) with TRBJ2-1, with 9 nucleotides matching TRBD2. This CDR3 is built from 15 residues. The germline V gene has CDR1 LGHDT and CDR2 YNNKEL (reference sequence). Trimming removed 1 base from V and 7 bases from J; junction bases left unmatched: 5. CDR3 DNA: TGTGCCAGCAGCCAAGTTGCGGGAGGGAGGAATGAGCAGTTCTTC. It is translated as CASSQVAGGRNEQFF.

This chain uses TRBV4-2 with TRBJ2-5; 12 bases align to TRBD2. Trimming took 0 bases from V and 10 from J; bases not matched to a gene: 9. Germline CDR1 and CDR2: LGHNA and YNFKEQ. CDR3 length: 16 residues. CDR3 nucleotides: TGTGCCAGCAGCCAAGATGTGGCTAGCGGGGGGGTTAGCCAGTACTTC. It encodes CASSQDVASGGVSQYF.

Of note for this clone: Other DNA sequences in the sample encode the same CDR3. The chain recombines TRBV3-1 (or the pseudogene TRBV3-2) with TRBJ2-2, with unresolved D. The germline gives CDR1 LGHDT, CDR2 YNNKEL (reference sequence). V gave up 4 bases and J gave up 5 bases, with 5 bases separating them. The CDR3 length is 12 residues. The CDR3 region has the DNA TGTGCCAGCAGCCCAGTTACCGGGGAGCTGTTTTTT. Its translation: CASSPVTGELFF.